The source of this T cell receptor (beta chain) is a study of T cells in Graves' hyperthyroidism and ophthalmopathy. Study-wide points: Stable hyperthyroidism and ophthalmopathy were separated using 13 V-J signatures. Ophthalmopathy was model-predicted a median approximately 6.9 months pre-onset.

At least ten counts were recorded for this clonotype. Its antigen remains unidentified. The trim removed 4 bases at V and 2 bases at J, leaving 3 bases unmatched. CDR1 and CDR2 from the germline V gene are MDHEN and SYDVKM. This CDR3 region has 16 residues. Inclusion characteristics of ophthalmopathy patients comprised a Clinical Activity Score of at least 3, a NOSPECS grade of at least 4, and duration under 3 months. It was uncontrolled infection, other autoimmune disease, pregnancy or lactation that excluded patients. Amplified TCR beta CDR3 regions came from RNA transcripts. HTBI primers were the set used in a first-round RT-PCR of the TCR CDR3. Via MiXCR, TCRdb re-called the multiplex PCR reads, giving one row per CDR3 protein. The sample holds some 360,000 distinct CDR3 sequences; 18% are singletons and the top ten take 15% to 19%.

Specimen: blood. This receptor was obtained from a woman between 40 and 55 years old with Graves' ophthalmopathy. This rearrangement joins TRBV28 to TRBJ2-5; 14 bases fit TRBD2. The CDR3 DNA reads TGTGCCAGCAGTTGGGGGACTAGCGGGAGTCAAGAGACCCAGTACTTC. It translates to CASSWGTSGSQETQYF.